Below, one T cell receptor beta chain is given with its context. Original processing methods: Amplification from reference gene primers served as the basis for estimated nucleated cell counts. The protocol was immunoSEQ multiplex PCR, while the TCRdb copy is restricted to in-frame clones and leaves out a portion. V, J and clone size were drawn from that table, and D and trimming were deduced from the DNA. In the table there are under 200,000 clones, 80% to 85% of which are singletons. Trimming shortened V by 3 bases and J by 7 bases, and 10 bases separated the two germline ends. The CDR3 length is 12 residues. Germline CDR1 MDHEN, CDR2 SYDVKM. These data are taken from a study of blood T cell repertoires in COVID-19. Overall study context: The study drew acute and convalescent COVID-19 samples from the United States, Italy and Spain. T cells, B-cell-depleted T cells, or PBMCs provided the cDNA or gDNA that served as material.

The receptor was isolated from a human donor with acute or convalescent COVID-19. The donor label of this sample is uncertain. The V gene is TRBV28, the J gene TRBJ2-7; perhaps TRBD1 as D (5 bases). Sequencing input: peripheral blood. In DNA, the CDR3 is TGTGCCAGCAGTTTCCCCAAGGGGGAGCAGTACTTC. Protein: CASSFPKGEQYF.